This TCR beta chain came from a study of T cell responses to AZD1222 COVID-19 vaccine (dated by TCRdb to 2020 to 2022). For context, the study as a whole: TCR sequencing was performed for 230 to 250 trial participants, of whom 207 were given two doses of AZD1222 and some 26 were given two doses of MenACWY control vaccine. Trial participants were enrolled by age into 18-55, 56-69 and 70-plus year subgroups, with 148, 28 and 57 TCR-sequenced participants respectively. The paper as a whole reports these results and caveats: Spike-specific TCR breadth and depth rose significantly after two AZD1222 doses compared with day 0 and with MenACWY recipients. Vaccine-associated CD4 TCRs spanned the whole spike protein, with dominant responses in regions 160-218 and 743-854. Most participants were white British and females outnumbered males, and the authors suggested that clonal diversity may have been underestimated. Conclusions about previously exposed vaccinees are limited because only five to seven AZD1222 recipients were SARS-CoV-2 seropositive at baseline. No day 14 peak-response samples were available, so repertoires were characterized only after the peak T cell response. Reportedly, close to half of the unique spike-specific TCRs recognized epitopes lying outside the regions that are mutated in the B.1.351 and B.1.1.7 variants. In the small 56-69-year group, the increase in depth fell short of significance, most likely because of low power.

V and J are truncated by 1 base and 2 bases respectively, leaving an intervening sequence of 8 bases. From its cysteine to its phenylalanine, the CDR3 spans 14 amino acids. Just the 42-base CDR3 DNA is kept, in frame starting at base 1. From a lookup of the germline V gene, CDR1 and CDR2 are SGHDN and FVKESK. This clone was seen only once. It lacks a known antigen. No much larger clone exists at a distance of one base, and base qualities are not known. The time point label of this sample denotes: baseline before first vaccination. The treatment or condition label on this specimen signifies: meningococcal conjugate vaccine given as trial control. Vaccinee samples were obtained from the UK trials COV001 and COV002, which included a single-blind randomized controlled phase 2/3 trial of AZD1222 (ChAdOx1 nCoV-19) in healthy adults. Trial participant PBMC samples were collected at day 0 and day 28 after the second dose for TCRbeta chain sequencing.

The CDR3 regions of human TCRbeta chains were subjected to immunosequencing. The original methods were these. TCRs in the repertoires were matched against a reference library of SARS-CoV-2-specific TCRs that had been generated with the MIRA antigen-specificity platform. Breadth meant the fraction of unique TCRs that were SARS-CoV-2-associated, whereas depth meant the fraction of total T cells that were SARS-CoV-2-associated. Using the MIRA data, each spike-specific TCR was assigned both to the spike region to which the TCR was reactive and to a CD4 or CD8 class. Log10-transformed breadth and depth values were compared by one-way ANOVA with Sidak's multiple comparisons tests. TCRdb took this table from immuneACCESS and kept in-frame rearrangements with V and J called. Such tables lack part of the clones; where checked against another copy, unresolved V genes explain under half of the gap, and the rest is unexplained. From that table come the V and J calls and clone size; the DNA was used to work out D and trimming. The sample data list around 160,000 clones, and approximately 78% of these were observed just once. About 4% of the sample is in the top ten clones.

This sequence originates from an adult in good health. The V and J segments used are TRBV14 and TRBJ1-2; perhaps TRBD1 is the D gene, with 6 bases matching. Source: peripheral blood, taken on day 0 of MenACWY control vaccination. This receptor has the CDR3 CASSQVGTNYGYTF. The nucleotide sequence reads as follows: TGTGCCAGCAGCCAAGTGGGGACAAACTATGGCTACACCTTC.